Shown below are 18 T cell receptor beta chains from a single sample sequenced in a study of T cell repertoires in cytomegalovirus infection (dated by TCRdb to the late 2010s). The label giving this sample's treatment or condition can be read as: in vitro stimulation with specific CMV peptide epitopes to enrich CMV-specific T cells. For these receptors, no antigen is known. Sequencing was performed on an Illumina HiSeq 1500. In TCRdb, the public reads were trimmed at Q25 with fastp and aligned with MiXCR, with productive beta chains retained. Every entry covers one CDR3 protein and lists the most common genes and DNA from its rows. Counted in this sample were 700,000 to 900,000 distinct CDR3 sequences; about 27% of them appeared once. The ten largest account for under 15% of the sample. Here the sequenced sample was cultured CD8+ T cells from PBMCs, taken from culture after CMV antigen stimulation. The receptors were gathered from a human donor in good health (CMV status not recorded). Some clones in this sample may be carry-over from other donors' samples.

This clonotype turned up a few times. V is TRBV6-2 or TRBV6-3 and J is TRBJ2-1, with 7 bases fitting TRBD1. CDR1 and CDR2 from the germline V gene are MNHEY and SVGEGT. Unmatched junction bases numbered 13, after V lost 2 bases and J lost 0 bases. This CDR3 region has 19 residues. CDR3 sequence reads: CASSYQPGQPMSSYNEQFF. The CDR3 region has the DNA TGTGCCAGCAGTTACCAACCGGGACAGCCGATGAGCTCCTACAATGAGCAGTTCTTC.

In its sample, this clonotype was seen a few times. The chain couples TRBV6-2 or TRBV6-3 to TRBJ2-7; D not resolved. The V and J ends lost 6 bases and 2 bases respectively, with 14 bases between them. Germline V gene lookup returns CDR1 MNHEY and CDR2 SVGEGT. The CDR3 length is 14 residues. DNA for the CDR3: TGTGCCAGCAGCCCCGGCCTGGGTCCCTACGAGCAGTACGTC. It yields the protein CASSPGLGPYEQYV.

The chain employs TRBV20-1 and TRBJ1-2; D not certain. The CDR3 sequence is 13 residues long. V was shortened by 6 bases and J by 1 base, with 12 bases between the two germline ends. Looked up from germline, CDR1 is DFQATT and CDR2 is SNEGSKA (reference sequence). The CDR3 protein is CSAEAGRNYGYTF. CDR3 nucleotide sequence: TGCAGTGCCGAGGCTGGGCGTAACTATGGCTACACCTTC.

In this sample, this clonotype turned up many times. Written as DNA, the CDR3 is TGTGCCAGCAGTTTATCGACAGGCTATGGCTACACCTTC. Translating gives CASSLSTGYGYTF. This chain uses TRBV27 with TRBJ1-2, with a possible D match to TRBD1 (6 bases). Germline assignment: CDR1 MNHEY and CDR2 SMNVEV (reference sequence). Trimming took off 0 bases at V and 4 bases at J, with 6 bases between the two ends. CDR3 size: 13 residues.

The V and J genes are TRBV11-3 and TRBJ2-1, with 12 bases identical to TRBD1. Looked up from germline, CDR1 is SGHNT and CDR2 is YENEEA. V trimming: 5 bases; J trimming: 5 bases; junction bases outside the gene matches: 4. This CDR3 comprises 15 residues. CDR3 DNA: TGTGCCAGCAGCCCCGGGACAGGGGGCAACAATGAGCAGTTCTTC. Translation gives CASSPGTGGNNEQFF.

Comments on this clonotype: A much larger clone differs from this one at a single base, so this may be a read error. The V gene is TRBV7-6, the J gene TRBJ2-5; D gene uncertain. In germline, CDR1 is SGHVS, CDR2 FNYEAQ. V was trimmed by 2 bases and J by 1 base, leaving 8 bases between them. This CDR3 has 14 residues. The CDR3 loop reads CASSLRSPQETQYF. For the CDR3, the DNA is TGTGCCAGCAGCTTAAGGAGCCCCCAAGAGACCCAGTACTTC.

This clonotype showed up just a few times. Germline and junction disagree at one end, which may indicate a read error. The CDR3 sequence is CASRRGAGETQYF. In DNA form, the CDR3 reads TGTGCTAGCAGGCGGGGGGCCGGAGAGACCCAGTACTTC. The rearrangement uses TRBV7-7 and TRBJ2-5; TRBD2 matches at 8 bases. The CDR3 consists of 13 residues. Germline assignment: CDR1 SSHAT and CDR2 FNYEAQ (reference sequence).

The rearrangement uses TRBV5-1 and TRBJ2-2; a possible D gene is TRBD1 (5 bases). The CDR3 runs 16 residues. Per the germline V gene, CDR1 is SGHRS and CDR2 is YFSETQ. V was cut by 4 bases and J by 0 bases, with 13 bases left in between. The CDR3 reads CASSLRVPPNTGELFF. The CDR3 coding sequence is TGCGCCAGCAGCCTCAGGGTCCCCCCGAACACCGGGGAGCTGTTTTTT.

V and J are TRBV6-2 or TRBV6-3 and TRBJ2-7; D ambiguous. Germline CDR1 reads MNHEY; CDR2 reads SVGEGT. Trimming removed 6 bases from V and 4 bases from J, with 16 bases in between. CDR3 size: 14 residues. CDR3 residues: CASRSASQEYEQYV. CDR3 sequence (DNA): TGTGCCAGCAGGTCAGCCAGCCAAGAATACGAGCAGTACGTC.

The chain employs TRBV27 and TRBJ2-1, with D perhaps TRBD2 (5 bases). There are 15 residues in the CDR3. From germline, CDR1 is MNHEY and CDR2 SMNVEV (reference sequence). Trimming cost V 3 bases and J 0 bases, with 9 bases left between them. In DNA, the CDR3 is TGTGCCAGCAGTTTTGAGCGGTACTCCTACAATGAGCAGTTCTTC. Its protein is CASSFERYSYNEQFF.

This clonotype appeared many times. The J gene is TRBJ1-2, the V gene TRBV27; 8 bases line up with TRBD1. V was pared by 6 bases and J by 2 bases, with 5 bases of the junction left unmatched. CDR3 length equals 14 residues. Germline CDR1 MNHEY, CDR2 SMNVEV (reference sequence). The CDR3 DNA reads as TGTGCCAGCAGCTTAGGACAGGGAAACTATGGCTACACCTTC. Residues: CASSLGQGNYGYTF.

This clonotype has only a few counts. The V call is TRBV4-3, the J call TRBJ2-5; perhaps TRBD2 as D (6 bases). Deletions cut 4 bases from V and 5 bases from J, with 20 bases between. This CDR3 comprises 16 residues. Germline loops: CDR1 LGHNA, CDR2 YSLEER. The CDR3 loop reads CASSPRLGVSGETQYF. The DNA for the CDR3 is TGCGCCAGCAGCCCCCGACTAGGGGTCTCAGGGGAGACCCAGTACTTC.

V gene TRBV23-1 combines with J gene TRBJ2-1, with a possible D match to TRBD1 (7 bases). TRBV23-1 is an ORF, and what it does is uncertain. V lost 0 bases to trimming and J lost 5 bases, with 14 bases between them. The CDR3 totals 16 residues. CDR3 sequence reads: CASSQSGDREDNEQFF. In nucleotides, the CDR3 is TGCGCCAGCAGTCAATCTGGTGACAGGGAGGACAATGAGCAGTTCTTC.

The chain couples TRBV19 to TRBJ1-2; D remains ambiguous. The CDR3 sequence is 12 residues long. In germline, CDR1 is LNHDA, CDR2 SQIVND (reference sequence). V was shortened by 5 bases and J by 4 bases, with 8 bases between the two germline ends. CDR3 bases: TGTGCCAGTAGTCCGGTTTCCTATGGCTACACCTTC. Translating it yields CASSPVSYGYTF.

The gene calls are TRBV5-1 and TRBJ2-2; unclear D gene. CDR3 length equals 13 residues. Germline-derived CDR1 and CDR2 are SGHRS and YFSETQ. The V gene lost 2 bases and the J gene lost 5 bases, with 7 bases spanning the gap. Here the CDR3 reads CASSFEWTGELFF. For the CDR3, the DNA is TGCGCCAGCAGCTTCGAGTGGACCGGGGAGCTGTTTTTT.

The chain recombines TRBV4-3 with TRBJ1-6; a possible D gene is TRBD1 (5 bases). This CDR3 has 16 amino acids. Germline lookup yields CDR1 LGHNA and CDR2 YSLEER. Trimming cost V 0 bases and J 8 bases, with 14 bases left between them. CDR3 amino acids: CASSQDGTLSDSPLHF. In DNA form, the CDR3 reads TGCGCCAGCAGCCAAGATGGGACCCTGAGCGATTCACCCCTCCACTTT.

The chain is built from TRBV6-6 and TRBJ2-1; 11 positions match TRBD2. J gave up 4 bases and V 6 bases, and 8 bases lay outside the gene matches. Germline values: CDR1 MNHNY, CDR2 SVGAGI (reference sequence). The CDR3 totals 16 residues. CDR3 residues: CASRLTSGGKYNEQFF. In nucleotides, the CDR3 is TGTGCCAGCAGATTAACTAGCGGGGGCAAGTACAATGAGCAGTTCTTC.

This clonotype has at least ten counts. CDR3 coding DNA: TGTGCCAGCAGCTCCCCCCGACAGGGACGAAAACTGTTTTTT. Protein product: CASSSPRQGRKLFF. The chain combines TRBV7-9 with TRBJ1-4, with TRBD1 matching 7 bases. The CDR3 is made up of 14 amino acids. The ends lost 4 bases at V and 10 bases at J; junction bases unmatched: 9. Per germline, CDR1 SEHNR and CDR2 FQNEAQ (reference sequence).